These T cell receptor beta chains were read from a single sample in a study of shared clonotypes between healthy human individuals. This table comes from immunoSEQ multiplex PCR, and its TCRdb copy is limited to in-frame clones, with some not included. The sample shows about 79,000 clones, about 61% of them seen only once. Sample: memory CD8+ T cells sorted from blood. These receptors originate from a man in his thirties or forties in good health. The CDR3 runs from the conserved cysteine through the conserved F or W. A D gene is named only where the DNA matches it firmly. Size is omitted from some rows. Given values are once, few, many or a class for expanded clones.

CDR3 DNA: TGTGCCAGCCTCAACTCGGACAGGGGGCGATGGGTTGCTGAAGCTTTCTTT
CDR3 protein: CASLNSDRGRWVAEAFF
V gene: TRBV9
D gene: TRBD1
J gene: TRBJ1-1
clone size: NA

CDR3 DNA: TGTGCCAGCAGCTTAAGTCCCAGGCAGGACCCCCTTTCAGGATCTGGGGCCAACGTCCTGACTTTC
CDR3 protein: CASSLSPRQDPLSGSGANVLTF
V gene: TRBV7-3
D gene: NA
J gene: TRBJ2-6
clone size: NA

CDR3 DNA: TGTGCCAGCAGCTTAGAGGGCACTTTGCAGTTCTTC
CDR3 protein: CASSLEGTLQFF
V gene: TRBV7-6
D gene: NA
J gene: TRBJ2-1
clone size: few

CDR3 DNA: TGCGCCAGCAGCCAAGATGGGCTAGCGGGAGCCAAAAACATTCAGTACTTC
CDR3 protein: CASSQDGLAGAKNIQYF
V gene: TRBV4-1
D gene: TRBD2
J gene: TRBJ2-4
clone size: NA

CDR3 DNA: TGTGCCAGCAGTTTATTGGCTAGCGGAATCTACAATGAGCAGTTCTTC
CDR3 protein: CASSLLASGIYNEQFF
V gene: TRBV28
D gene: TRBD2
J gene: TRBJ2-1
clone size: NA

CDR3 DNA: TGTGCCAGCAGCACAGGTAGCTCCTACAATGAGCAGTTCTTC
CDR3 protein: CASSTGSSYNEQFF
V gene: TRBV21-1
D gene: NA
J gene: TRBJ2-1
clone size: few

CDR3 DNA: TGTGCCAGCAGCCGCCAGGCTGGCTACAATGAGCAGTTCTTC
CDR3 protein: CASSRQAGYNEQFF
V gene: TRBV14
D gene: NA
J gene: TRBJ2-1
clone size: NA

CDR3 DNA: TGTGCCATCAGTGATCGGAACTACGAGCAGTACTTC
CDR3 protein: CAISDRNYEQYF
V gene: TRBV10-3
D gene: NA
J gene: TRBJ2-7
clone size: NA

CDR3 DNA: TGTGCCAGCAGCTCCGCGAAGACCAAGAGCTCCTACGAGCAGTACTTC
CDR3 protein: CASSSAKTKSSYEQYF
V gene: TRBV7-9
D gene: NA
J gene: TRBJ2-7
clone size: NA

CDR3 DNA: TGTGCCAGCAGCCGGGACAGCCTGAACACTGAAGCTTTCTTT
CDR3 protein: CASSRDSLNTEAFF
V gene: TRBV7-9
D gene: TRBD1
J gene: TRBJ1-1
clone size: once

CDR3 DNA: TGTGCCAGCAGTGAACAGGGGGAATACAATGAGCAGTTCTTC
CDR3 protein: CASSEQGEYNEQFF
V gene: TRBV25-1
D gene: TRBD1
J gene: TRBJ2-1
clone size: NA

CDR3 DNA: TGTGCCAGCAGTAAGGGACTAGCGGGAGTAGGACAGTTCTTC
CDR3 protein: CASSKGLAGVGQFF
V gene: TRBV9
D gene: TRBD2
J gene: TRBJ2-1
clone size: NA

CDR3 DNA: TGTGCCAGCAGCGGGACGCTAGACCAAGAGACCCAGTACTTC
CDR3 protein: CASSGTLDQETQYF
V gene: TRBV2
D gene: NA
J gene: TRBJ2-5
clone size: few

CDR3 DNA: TGCGCCAGCAGCTTGACTAGCGGGAGGGTTAGAGACGAGCAGTACTTC
CDR3 protein: CASSLTSGRVRDEQYF
V gene: TRBV5-1
D gene: TRBD2
J gene: TRBJ2-7
clone size: NA

CDR3 DNA: TGTGCCAGCAGCGCGGCCGGGACAGGATCCTACAATGAGCAGTTCTTC
CDR3 protein: CASSAAGTGSYNEQFF
V gene: TRBV9
D gene: TRBD1
J gene: TRBJ2-1
clone size: NA

CDR3 DNA: TGTGCCAGCAGCCCAGGACAGGGGGCGAGGGTCCAAGAGACCCAGTACTTC
CDR3 protein: CASSPGQGARVQETQYF
V gene: TRBV7-9
D gene: TRBD1
J gene: TRBJ2-5
clone size: NA

CDR3 DNA: TGTGCCAGCTCACCCGGGCCTCTCTACGAGCAGTACTTC
CDR3 protein: CASSPGPLYEQYF
V gene: TRBV18
D gene: NA
J gene: TRBJ2-7
clone size: NA

CDR3 DNA: TGTGGTACAGGGGGGAGGTACAATGAGCAGTTCTTC
CDR3 protein: CGTGGRYNEQFF
V gene: TRBV2
D gene: TRBD1
J gene: TRBJ2-1
clone size: NA